These 20 T cell receptor beta chains originate from one sample sequenced in a study of cytomegalovirus exposure and HLA in healthy donors. PCR was performed using 60 Vbeta and 13 Jbeta primers. Clones were sequenced by immunoSEQ multiplex PCR, and TCRdb holds only the in-frame ones, with some missing. The sample has under 130,000 clones, roughly 76% seen once. The material sequenced was PBMCs. The receptor set was obtained from a man younger than 40 in good health and CMV-seropositive.

The V call is TRBV7-9, the J call TRBJ2-6, with a tentative D call TRBD1 (6 bases). Germline V gene data show CDR1 as SEHNR and CDR2 as FQNEAQ (reference sequence). Trimming stripped 3 bases from V and 2 bases from J, with 8 bases between. This CDR3 contains 15 residues. The CDR3 nucleotides read TGTGCCAGCAGCTTTCCAGGGGCTGGGGCCAACGTCCTGACTTTC. Encoded protein: CASSFPGAGANVLTF. Using reference TRBV7-9 and TRBJ2-6 for the parts outside the CDR3, the full variable domain is DTGVSQNPRHKITKRGQNVTFRCDPISEHNRLYWYRQTLGQGPEFLTYFQNEAQLEKSRLLSDRFSAERPKGSFSTLEIQRTEQGDSAMYLCASSFPGAGANVLTFGAGSRLTVL.

This chain uses TRBV2 with TRBJ2-7; D is ambiguous. V was pared by 5 bases and J by 0 bases, with 5 bases between. This CDR3 has 12 residues. CDR1 and CDR2 (germline): SNHLY, FYNNEI. DNA for the CDR3: TGTGCCAGCAGTACTCGCTCCTACGAGCAGTACTTC. Its translation: CASSTRSYEQYF.

This clone was observed a handful of times. The J gene is TRBJ2-3, the V gene TRBV5-6; D possibly corresponds to TRBD1 (5 bases). V was cut by 4 bases and J by 2 bases, with 14 bases left in between. The CDR3 consists of 15 residues. The germline CDR1 and CDR2 sequences are SGHDT and YYEEEE. CDR3 nucleotide sequence: TGTGCCAGCAGCCCCGTGACAGCCTACACAGATACGCAGTATTTT. Amino acids: CASSPVTAYTDTQYF.

This chain connects TRBV30 to TRBJ1-4, with D maybe TRBD1 (5 bases). Looked up from germline, CDR1 is GTSNPN and CDR2 is SVGIG (reference sequence). With 0 bases removed from V and 7 bases from J, the gap between germline ends came to 9 bases. The CDR3 runs to 13 residues. The CDR3, as DNA: TGTGCCTGGAGTGTTGGGGGGGGTGAAAAACTGTTTTTT. As protein: CAWSVGGGEKLFF.

The gene calls are TRBV23-1 and TRBJ1-1; D is ambiguous. TRBV23-1 is noted as an ORF with a role that remains uncertain. Trimming removed 4 bases at V and 8 bases at J, with 5 bases between. The CDR3 is made up of 10 amino acids. Here the CDR3 DNA reads TGCGCCAGCAGTCCCCCAGAAGCTTTCTTT. Protein product: CASSPPEAFF.

The chain couples TRBV4-3 to TRBJ1-5, with D tentatively TRBD1 (5 bases). This CDR3 comprises 15 residues. The germline V and J ends were trimmed by 0 bases and 4 bases, with 10 bases remaining between them. Per the germline V gene, CDR1 is LGHNA and CDR2 is YSLEER. This CDR3 reads CASSQDPQANQPQHF. The CDR3 bases are TGCGCCAGCAGCCAAGATCCACAGGCGAATCAGCCCCAGCATTTT.

The V call is TRBV7-9, the J call TRBJ2-5; 8 bases map to TRBD1. CDR3 length equals 14 residues. The germline V gene has CDR1 SEHNR and CDR2 FQNEAQ (reference sequence). The V gene end was trimmed by 1 base and the J gene end by 5 bases; junction bases not matched to a gene: 3. CDR3: CASSLGTGRETQYF. CDR3 sequence (DNA): TGTGCCAGCAGCTTAGGGACAGGGAGGGAGACCCAGTACTTC.

This chain joins TRBV19 and TRBJ1-1; D unresolved. Between the trimmed V and J ends, which lost 5 bases and 12 bases, there was a span of 22 bases. This CDR3 region has 14 residues. Germline V CDR1 and CDR2: LNHDA, SQIVND (reference sequence). CDR3 coding DNA: TGTGCCAGTAGTCTCTATCCCCAGAGGCGCTCTACTTTCTTT. Protein product: CASSLYPQRRSTFF.

This clone was seen more than once but under ten times. This chain links TRBV9 with TRBJ1-1; 7 nucleotides align to TRBD1. Trimming cost V 4 bases and J 4 bases; bases outside gene matches: 4. The CDR3 is 13 amino acids. Per germline, CDR1 SGDLS and CDR2 YYNGEE. CDR3 loop: CASSSRGPTEAFF. In DNA form, the CDR3 reads TGTGCCAGCAGCTCAAGGGGGCCCACTGAAGCTTTCTTT.

The chain couples TRBV4-1 to TRBJ2-3, with D possibly TRBD2 on 6 matching bases. The ends were cut back, 4 bases at V and 4 bases at J, with 21 bases in the middle. Germline V gene data show CDR1 as MGHRA and CDR2 as YSYEKL. The CDR3 extends over 17 amino acids. The CDR3 nucleotides read TGCGCCAGCAGCCGCCGACTAGTGGGGGAGAAGGCAGATACGCAGTATTTT. Its protein product is CASSRRLVGEKADTQYF.

The V gene is TRBV5-8, the J gene TRBJ2-5, with D possibly TRBD1 on 6 matching bases. The CDR3 runs to 13 residues. Looked up from germline, CDR1 is SGHTS and CDR2 is YDEGEE. V lost 0 bases and J 4 bases, leaving 7 bases between the germline ends. In DNA form, the CDR3 reads TGTGCCAGCAGCTTGGAGGGGGTAGAGACCCAGTACTTC. It yields the protein CASSLEGVETQYF.

The chain joins TRBV2 to TRBJ1-2; TRBD1 aligns across 8 bases. V was pared by 3 bases and J by 2 bases, with 11 bases of the junction left unmatched. The CDR3 consists of 17 residues. Germline V lookup: CDR1 SNHLY, CDR2 FYNNEI. In DNA form, the CDR3 reads TGTGCCAGCAGTGACCCTCAAACTCGGACAGGGAACTATGGCTACACCTTC. Translated: CASSDPQTRTGNYGYTF.

The V call is TRBV27, the J call TRBJ2-1; the match to TRBD2 covers 12 bases. The CDR3 totals 15 residues. The germline CDR1 and CDR2 sequences are MNHEY and SMNVEV (reference sequence). Trimming at V came to 5 bases and at J to 10 bases, leaving 9 bases not matched to a gene. The CDR3 sequence: CASSGLAGGPGEQFF. The CDR3 nucleotides are TGTGCCAGCAGTGGTCTAGCGGGGGGGCCGGGGGAGCAGTTCTTC.

The rearrangement joins TRBV9 to TRBJ2-1; 11 nucleotides match TRBD1. This CDR3 region has 16 residues. CDR1 SGDLS and CDR2 YYNGEE come from the germline V gene. The J segment lost 6 bases and the V segment lost 3 bases, leaving 8 bases of the junction unmatched. The CDR3 sequence is CASSAAGQGVSNEQFF. The CDR3 DNA reads TGTGCCAGCAGCGCGGCGGGACAGGGGGTCTCCAATGAGCAGTTCTTC. Complete variable domain (other parts from reference TRBV9 and TRBJ2-1): DSGVTQTPKHLITATGQRVTLRCSPRSGDLSVYWYQQSLDQGLQFLIQYYNGEERAKGNILERFSAQQFPDLHSELNLSSLELGDSALYFCASSAAGQGVSNEQFFGPGTRLTVL.

The chain carries TRBV7-2 and TRBJ1-3; D is perhaps TRBD1 (5 bases). V dropped 5 bases and J dropped 4 bases, with 9 bases sitting between them. Germline lookup yields CDR1 SGHTA and CDR2 FQGNSA. The CDR3 has 13 residues. CDR3 coding DNA: TGTGCCAGCAGCCCCGGGGGGGGAAACACCATATATTTT. Protein product: CASSPGGGNTIYF.

Only a few counts were recorded for this clone. V and J are TRBV15 and TRBJ1-2; 7 nucleotides line up with TRBD1. Germline V gene lookup returns CDR1 LNHNV and CDR2 YYDKDF (reference sequence). The CDR3 length is 13 residues. The V and J ends lost 5 bases and 8 bases, in that order; junction bases with no gene match: 8. The CDR3 is CATSPNRGGGYTF. The CDR3 region has the DNA TGTGCCACCAGCCCGAACAGGGGTGGAGGCTACACCTTC.

This chain uses TRBV5-1 with TRBJ1-1; D is uncertain. The CDR3 is 16 amino acids. V was pared by 0 bases and J by 0 bases, with 12 bases between. CDR1 and CDR2 (germline): SGHRS, YFSETQ. CDR3 nucleotides: TGCGCCAGCAGCTTGGCCAGAGGAGACGTGAACACTGAAGCTTTCTTT. Amino acid sequence: CASSLARGDVNTEAFF.

This chain uses TRBV15 with TRBJ1-1; tentatively, D is TRBD1 (5 bases). V gave up 3 bases and J gave up 1 base, with 9 bases separating them. Germline CDR1 reads LNHNV; CDR2 reads YYDKDF (reference sequence). This CDR3 comprises 14 residues. The chain's CDR3 is CATSRSQGNTEAFF. CDR3 nucleotides: TGTGCCACCAGCAGGTCGCAGGGGAACACTGAAGCTTTCTTT.

The V gene is TRBV5-1, the J gene TRBJ1-1; tentatively, D is TRBD1 (6 bases). There are 13 residues in the CDR3. The V gene's germline CDR1 is SGHRS and CDR2 YFSETQ. Trimming left V 4 bases short and J 1 base short, with 8 bases between. The CDR3 loop reads CASSEQGNTEAFF. CDR3 coding DNA: TGCGCCAGCAGCGAACAGGGGAACACTGAAGCTTTCTTT.

The chain employs TRBV19 and TRBJ1-1; possibly TRBD1 for D (6 bases). The CDR3 runs 16 residues. Germline V gene data show CDR1 as LNHDA and CDR2 as SQIVND (reference sequence). V was trimmed by 3 bases and J by 0 bases, leaving 14 bases between them. As DNA, the CDR3 is TGTGCCAGTAGTATCGGCCCCGACAGGTTGAACACTGAAGCTTTCTTT. Its protein is CASSIGPDRLNTEAFF.